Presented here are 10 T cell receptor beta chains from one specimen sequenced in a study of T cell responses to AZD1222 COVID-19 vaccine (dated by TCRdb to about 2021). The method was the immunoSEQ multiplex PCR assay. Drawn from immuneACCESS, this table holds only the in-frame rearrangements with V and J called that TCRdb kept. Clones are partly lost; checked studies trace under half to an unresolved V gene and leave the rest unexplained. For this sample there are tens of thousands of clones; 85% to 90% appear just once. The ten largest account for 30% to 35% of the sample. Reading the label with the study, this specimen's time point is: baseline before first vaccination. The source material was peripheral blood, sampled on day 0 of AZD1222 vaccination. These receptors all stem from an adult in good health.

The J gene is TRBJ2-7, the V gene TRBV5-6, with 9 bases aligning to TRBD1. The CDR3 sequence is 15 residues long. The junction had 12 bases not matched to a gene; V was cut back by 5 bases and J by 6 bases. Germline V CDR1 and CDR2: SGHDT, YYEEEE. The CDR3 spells CASSSPGQGLLEQYF. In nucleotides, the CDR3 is TGTGCCAGCAGTTCGCCGGGACAGGGCCTCCTCGAGCAGTACTTC.

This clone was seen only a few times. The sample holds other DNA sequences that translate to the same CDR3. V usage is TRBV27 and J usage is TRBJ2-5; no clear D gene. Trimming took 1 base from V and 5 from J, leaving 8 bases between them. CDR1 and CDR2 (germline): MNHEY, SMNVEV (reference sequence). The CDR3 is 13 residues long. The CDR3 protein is CASSLWGGETQYF. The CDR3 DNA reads TGTGCCAGCAGTTTATGGGGTGGGGAGACCCAGTACTTC.

CDR3: CASSYSRALYRGFTEAFF. DNA for the CDR3: TGTGCCAGCAGTTACTCAAGGGCATTATACAGGGGGTTCACTGAAGCTTTCTTT. This rearrangement joins TRBV6-7 to TRBJ1-1, with 8 bases aligning to TRBD1. TRBV6-7 is assigned to the ORF class and has an uncertain function. With V trimmed by 0 bases and J by 4 bases, 13 bases remained unmatched. This CDR3 comprises 18 residues.

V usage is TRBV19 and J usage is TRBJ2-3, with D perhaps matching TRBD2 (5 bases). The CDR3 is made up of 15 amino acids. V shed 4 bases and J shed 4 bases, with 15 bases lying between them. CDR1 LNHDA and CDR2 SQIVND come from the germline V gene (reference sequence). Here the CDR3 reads CASSRGVRSADTQYF. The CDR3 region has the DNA TGTGCCAGTAGTAGGGGAGTAAGGAGCGCAGATACGCAGTATTTT.

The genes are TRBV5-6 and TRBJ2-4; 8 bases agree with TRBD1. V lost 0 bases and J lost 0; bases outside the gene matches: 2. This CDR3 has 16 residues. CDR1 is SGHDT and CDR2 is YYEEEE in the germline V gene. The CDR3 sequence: CASSLGTGLAKNIQYF. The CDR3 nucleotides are TGTGCCAGCAGCTTGGGGACAGGGTTAGCCAAAAACATTCAGTACTTC.

The CDR3 nucleotides read TGTGCCAGCAGCTTAGAACGGTCCGAAGCTTTCTTT. Translating it yields CASSLERSEAFF. The rearrangement joins TRBV7-2 to TRBJ1-1; no clear D gene. The ends were cut back, 1 base at V and 8 bases at J, with 8 bases in the middle. Germline lookup yields CDR1 SGHTA and CDR2 FQGNSA. There are 12 residues in the CDR3.

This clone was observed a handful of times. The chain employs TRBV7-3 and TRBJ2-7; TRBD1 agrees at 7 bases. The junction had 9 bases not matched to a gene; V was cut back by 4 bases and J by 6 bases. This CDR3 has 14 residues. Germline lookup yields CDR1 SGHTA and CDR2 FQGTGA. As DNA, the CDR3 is TGTGCCAGCAGCTACGGGACAGCCTCTGGCGAGCAGTACTTC. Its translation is CASSYGTASGEQYF.

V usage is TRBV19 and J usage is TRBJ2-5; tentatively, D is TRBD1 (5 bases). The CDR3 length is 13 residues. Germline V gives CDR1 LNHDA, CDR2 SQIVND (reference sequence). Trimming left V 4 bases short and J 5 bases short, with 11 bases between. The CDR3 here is CASSRGHGETQYF. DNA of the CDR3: TGTGCCAGTAGTAGGGGCCATGGGGAGACCCAGTACTTC.

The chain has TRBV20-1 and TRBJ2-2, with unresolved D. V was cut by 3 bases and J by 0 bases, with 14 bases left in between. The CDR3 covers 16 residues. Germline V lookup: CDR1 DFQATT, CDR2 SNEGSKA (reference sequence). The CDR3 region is CSASAASPANTGELFF. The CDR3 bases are TGCAGTGCTAGTGCGGCGTCCCCCGCGAACACCGGGGAGCTGTTTTTT.

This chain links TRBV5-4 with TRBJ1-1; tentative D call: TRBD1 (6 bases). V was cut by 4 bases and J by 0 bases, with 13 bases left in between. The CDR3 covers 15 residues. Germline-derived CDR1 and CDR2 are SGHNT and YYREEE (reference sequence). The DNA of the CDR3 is TGTGCCAGCAGCGACGCCGGGACAATGAACACTGAAGCTTTCTTT. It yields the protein CASSDAGTMNTEAFF.